The rows below give T cell receptor beta chains drawn from one sample of a study of cytotoxic CD8 clonotypes in ibrutinib-treated CLL. TCRdb keeps only in-frame clones here, not all; method: immunoSEQ multiplex PCR. The sample carries approximately 74,000 clones, around 80% recorded once. Source: PBMCs, taken at disease progression, from a patient treated with ibrutinib. The source of these receptors is a human donor with chronic lymphocytic leukemia. Each CDR3 is given with its conserved first and last residue. A D gene is named only where the DNA matches it firmly. The size field is filled for only some rows; it gives once, few, many or a size class.

V: TRBV7-9
size: .
J: TRBJ1-1
D: .
CDR3: CASSLVEGLGDTEAFF
DNA: TGTGCCAGCAGCTTAGTGGAAGGGCTGGGGGACACTGAAGCTTTCTTT

V: TRBV5-1
size: .
J: TRBJ2-5
D: .
CDR3: CASSLGTQETQYF
DNA: TGCGCCAGCAGCTTGGGTACCCAAGAGACCCAGTACTTC

V: TRBV5-1
size: .
J: TRBJ2-5
D: .
CDR3: CASSTQETQYF
DNA: TGCGCCAGCAGCACTCAAGAGACCCAGTACTTC

V: TRBV4-1
size: .
J: TRBJ1-2
D: .
CDR3: CASSQGPLTGANYGYTF
DNA: TGCGCCAGCAGCCAGGGACCCTTGACAGGCGCCAACTATGGCTACACCTTC

V: TRBV5-4
size: .
J: TRBJ2-1
D: .
CDR3: CASSPVPYNEQFF
DNA: TGTGCCAGCAGCCCGGTACCGTACAATGAGCAGTTCTTC

V: TRBV5-1
size: .
J: TRBJ2-7
D: .
CDR3: CASSLSTGQLSYEQYF
DNA: TGCGCCAGCAGCTTAAGTACAGGGCAGCTGTCCTACGAGCAGTACTTC

V: TRBV30
size: .
J: TRBJ1-5
D: .
CDR3: CAWSVMSNQPQHF
DNA: TGTGCCTGGAGTGTTATGAGCAATCAGCCCCAGCATTTT

V: TRBV6-5
size: .
J: TRBJ1-2
D: .
CDR3: CASSYLRQAKGYTF
DNA: TGTGCCAGCAGTTACCTACGACAGGCGAAGGGCTACACCTTC

V: TRBV5-1
size: .
J: TRBJ1-1
D: TRBD1
CDR3: CASNLGTENTEAFF
DNA: TGCGCCAGCAACCTAGGGACAGAGAACACTGAAGCTTTCTTT

V: TRBV5-1
size: .
J: TRBJ1-5
D: TRBD1
CDR3: CASSPTGSNQPQHF
DNA: TGCGCCAGCAGCCCGACAGGGAGCAATCAGCCCCAGCATTTT

V: TRBV18
size: few
J: TRBJ2-7
D: .
CDR3: CASSPSTYEQYF
DNA: TGTGCCAGCTCACCTTCGACCTACGAGCAGTACTTC

V: TRBV10-3
size: few
J: TRBJ2-7
D: .
CDR3: CAISESRGEQYF
DNA: TGTGCCATCAGTGAGTCCAGGGGAGAGCAGTACTTC

V: TRBV15
size: .
J: TRBJ1-5
D: TRBD1
CDR3: CATSRDGQGYQPQHF
DNA: TGTGCCACCAGCAGAGATGGACAGGGCTATCAGCCCCAGCATTTT

V: TRBV30
size: .
J: TRBJ1-1
D: TRBD1
CDR3: CAWSEGTVWTEAFF
DNA: TGTGCCTGGAGCGAAGGGACAGTTTGGACTGAAGCTTTCTTT

V: TRBV6-5
size: .
J: TRBJ1-1
D: .
CDR3: CASSYSNGFKAFF
DNA: TGTGCCAGCAGTTACTCGAACGGGTTTAAAGCTTTCTTT

V: TRBV4-2
size: .
J: TRBJ1-2
D: .
CDR3: CASSQTYQRSLTNYGYTF
DNA: TGTGCCAGCAGCCAAACATACCAGAGGAGTCTGACAAACTATGGCTACACCTTC

V: TRBV19
size: .
J: TRBJ1-1
D: .
CDR3: CASSPGPMNAEAFF
DNA: TGTGCCAGTAGTCCCGGGCCCATGAACGCTGAAGCTTTCTTT

V: TRBV5-6
size: .
J: TRBJ1-2
D: TRBD1
CDR3: CASSLLGQLRYGYTF
DNA: TGTGCCAGCAGCTTGCTGGGACAGCTTAGGTATGGCTACACCTTC

V: TRBV2
size: .
J: TRBJ1-1
D: .
CDR3: CASRGQRQGLAFF
DNA: TGTGCCAGCAGGGGCCAAAGGCAGGGTTTAGCTTTCTTT

V: TRBV27
size: .
J: TRBJ2-2
D: .
CDR3: CASSLGPKSGELFF
DNA: TGTGCCAGCAGTTTAGGGCCAAAGTCCGGGGAGCTGTTTTTT

V: TRBV9
size: .
J: TRBJ2-5
D: .
CDR3: CASSADPRGQETQYF
DNA: TGTGCCAGCAGCGCGGACCCGAGGGGGCAAGAGACCCAGTACTTC

V: TRBV6-4
size: .
J: TRBJ1-2
D: .
CDR3: CASSDGFFYGYTF
DNA: TGTGCCAGCAGTGACGGGTTTTTCTATGGCTACACCTTC

V: TRBV18
size: .
J: TRBJ2-5
D: .
CDR3: CASSPGHQETQYF
DNA: TGTGCCAGCTCACCGGGACACCAAGAGACCCAGTACTTC

V: TRBV6-5
size: .
J: TRBJ2-7
D: TRBD2
CDR3: CASSYSIASGGYEQYF
DNA: TGTGCCAGCAGTTACTCGATCGCTAGCGGGGGCTACGAGCAGTACTTC

V: TRBV7-2
size: few
J: TRBJ2-7
D: .
CDR3: CASSLWDTPRSYEQYF
DNA: TGTGCCAGCAGCCTCTGGGACACCCCGCGGTCCTACGAGCAGTACTTC

V: TRBV13
size: .
J: TRBJ2-2
D: .
CDR3: CASSLAATGELFF
DNA: TGTGCCAGCAGCTTAGCGGCCACCGGGGAGCTGTTTTTT

V: TRBV6-1
size: once
J: TRBJ1-5
D: .
CDR3: CASSEAQATRNQPQHF
DNA: TGTGCCAGCAGTGAAGCCCAGGCCACGCGCAATCAGCCCCAGCATTTT

V: TRBV11-2
size: .
J: TRBJ1-1
D: .
CDR3: CASSVLQGYTEAFF
DNA: TGTGCCAGCAGCGTACTACAGGGATACACTGAAGCTTTCTTT

V: TRBV7-7
size: few
J: TRBJ1-4
D: .
CDR3: CASSSGLTSGEKLFF
DNA: TGTGCCAGCAGCTCGGGTCTTACGTCGGGCGAAAAACTGTTTTTT

V: TRBV4-2
size: .
J: TRBJ1-5
D: TRBD1
CDR3: CASSQGPHRGNQPQHF
DNA: TGTGCCAGCAGCCAAGGCCCCCACAGGGGGAATCAGCCCCAGCATTTT

V: TRBV5-4
size: .
J: TRBJ1-1
D: TRBD1
CDR3: CASSSPGQDEAFF
DNA: TGTGCCAGCAGCTCCCCCGGACAGGATGAAGCTTTCTTT

V: TRBV5-1
size: .
J: TRBJ1-6
D: .
CDR3: CASSFTGDNSPLHF
DNA: TGCGCCAGCAGCTTTACCGGGGATAATTCACCCCTCCACTTT

V: TRBV5-1
size: .
J: TRBJ2-3
D: TRBD2
CDR3: CASSSHQGLSTDTQYF
DNA: TGCGCCAGCAGCTCCCACCAGGGACTAAGCACAGATACGCAGTATTTT

V: TRBV2
size: .
J: TRBJ2-7
D: .
CDR3: CASSVRGRRLSYEQYF
DNA: TGTGCCAGCAGTGTCAGGGGCCGCCGGCTCTCCTACGAGCAGTACTTC

V: TRBV11-2
size: once
J: TRBJ2-5
D: .
CDR3: CASSPTTGFVSQETQYF
DNA: TGTGCCAGCAGCCCTACAACAGGGTTTGTAAGTCAAGAGACCCAGTACTTC

V: TRBV6-5
size: once
J: TRBJ2-4
D: TRBD1
CDR3: CASRPDRLGYIQYF
DNA: TGTGCCAGCAGACCGGACAGGTTAGGTTACATTCAGTACTTC

V: TRBV7-9
size: .
J: TRBJ1-2
D: .
CDR3: CASIGSTGYGYTF
DNA: TGTGCCAGCATCGGGAGCACCGGTTATGGCTACACCTTC

V: TRBV4-2
size: .
J: TRBJ2-7
D: .
CDR3: CASSQDETYEQYF
DNA: TGTGCCAGCAGCCAGGACGAGACCTACGAGCAGTACTTC

V: TRBV18
size: .
J: TRBJ2-7
D: .
CDR3: CASSPGTEEQYF
DNA: TGTGCCAGCTCACCCGGGACGGAGGAGCAGTACTTC

V: TRBV7-7
size: .
J: TRBJ2-1
D: .
CDR3: CASSSTSTSEQFF
DNA: TGTGCCAGCAGCTCTACTAGTACTAGTGAGCAGTTCTTC

V: TRBV5-1
size: large
J: TRBJ2-2
D: TRBD2
CDR3: CASRQTSGGDTGELFF
DNA: TGCGCCAGCAGGCAGACTAGCGGGGGAGACACCGGGGAGCTGTTTTTT

V: TRBV7-9
size: .
J: TRBJ2-2
D: TRBD2
CDR3: CASSLFSGSRIGELFF
DNA: TGTGCCAGCAGCTTATTTAGCGGGAGCCGGATCGGGGAGCTGTTTTTT

V: TRBV5-1
size: .
J: TRBJ2-1
D: TRBD2
CDR3: CASSLMSSGAYNEQFF
DNA: TGCGCCAGCAGCTTGATGTCTAGCGGGGCCTACAATGAGCAGTTCTTC

V: TRBV30
size: .
J: TRBJ2-1
D: .
CDR3: CAWSVSARDEQFF
DNA: TGTGCCTGGAGTGTATCGGCACGCGATGAGCAGTTCTTC

V: TRBV30
size: .
J: TRBJ1-2
D: .
CDR3: CAWSRRGMDYGYTF
DNA: TGTGCCTGGAGTCGACGGGGAATGGACTATGGCTACACCTTC

V: TRBV2
size: .
J: TRBJ2-1
D: .
CDR3: CASSEARGFNEQFF
DNA: TGTGCCAGCAGTGAAGCGCGAGGGTTCAATGAGCAGTTCTTC

V: TRBV6-5
size: .
J: TRBJ2-7
D: TRBD1
CDR3: CASSYQTGGTYEQYF
DNA: TGTGCCAGCAGTTACCAGACAGGGGGCACCTACGAGCAGTACTTC

V: TRBV6-5
size: .
J: TRBJ1-1
D: TRBD1
CDR3: CASKDRLEEAFF
DNA: TGTGCCAGCAAGGACAGGTTGGAAGAAGCTTTCTTT

V: TRBV5-1
size: .
J: TRBJ2-7
D: .
CDR3: CASSPETYEQYF
DNA: TGCGCCAGCAGCCCTGAGACCTACGAGCAGTACTTC

V: TRBV12-5
size: .
J: TRBJ1-2
D: .
CDR3: CASGSGTVRYGYTF
DNA: TGTGCTAGTGGTTCAGGGACGGTGAGATATGGCTACACCTTC

V: TRBV2
size: .
J: TRBJ1-2
D: .
CDR3: CASMGWSYGYTF
DNA: TGTGCCAGCATGGGGTGGAGCTATGGCTACACCTTC

V: TRBV27
size: .
J: TRBJ2-7
D: .
CDR3: CASKWSRGPYEQYF
DNA: TGTGCCAGCAAGTGGAGCCGGGGGCCCTACGAGCAGTACTTC

V: TRBV5-1
size: .
J: TRBJ2-5
D: .
CDR3: CASSRSGDSKTQYF
DNA: TGCGCCAGCAGCCGGAGTGGGGATTCGAAGACCCAGTACTTC

V: TRBV7-7
size: .
J: TRBJ2-3
D: .
CDR3: CASSFGGPTDTQYF
DNA: TGTGCCAGCAGCTTCGGTGGACCCACAGATACGCAGTATTTT

V: TRBV19
size: .
J: TRBJ2-1
D: TRBD2
CDR3: CASNPGGGRGDPVNEQFF
DNA: TGTGCCAGTAACCCGGGAGGGGGGCGCGGCGACCCCGTCAATGAGCAGTTCTTC